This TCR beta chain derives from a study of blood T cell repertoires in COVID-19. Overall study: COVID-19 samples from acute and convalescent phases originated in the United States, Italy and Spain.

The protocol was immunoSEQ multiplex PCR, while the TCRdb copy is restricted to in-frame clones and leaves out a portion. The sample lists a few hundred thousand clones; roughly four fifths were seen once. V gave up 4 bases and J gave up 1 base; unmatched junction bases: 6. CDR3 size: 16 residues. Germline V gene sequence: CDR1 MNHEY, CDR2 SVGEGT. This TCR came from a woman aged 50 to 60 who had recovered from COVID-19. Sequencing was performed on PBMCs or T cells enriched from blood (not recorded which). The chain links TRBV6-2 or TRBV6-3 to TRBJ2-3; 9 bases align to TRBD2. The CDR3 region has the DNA TGTGCCAGCAGTTCAACTAGCGGGCCGGGCACAGATACGCAGTATTTT. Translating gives CASSSTSGPGTDTQYF.